Following are 13 T cell receptor beta chains from one sample sequenced in a study of human T cells and chemical hapten exposure. It was unfractionated whole blood from which total RNA was extracted. In TCRdb, the 5' RACE reads were re-called with MiXCR into one record per CDR3 protein. The sample has tens of thousands of distinct CDR3 sequences; 7.7% are singletons. These receptors all stem from a male donor in good health.

The V call is TRBV19, the J call TRBJ2-1; no reliable D call. V was cut by 5 bases and J by 5 bases, with 25 bases left in between. From germline, CDR1 is LNHDA and CDR2 SQIVND (reference sequence). The CDR3 loop spans 18 amino acids. CDR3 nucleotides: TGTGCCAGTAGTTTTTTCCACCGCCAGGCGGCCCGGAACAATGAGCAGTTCTTC. Amino acid sequence: CASSFFHRQAARNNEQFF.

This clonotype has at least ten counts. This chain uses TRBV7-9 with TRBJ1-2; the match to TRBD1 covers 7 bases. The CDR3 has 12 amino acids. After removal of 10 bases from V and 4 bases from J, the junction contained 6 bases not matched to a gene. Germline CDR1 is SEHNR and CDR2 is FQNEAQ (reference sequence). Here the CDR3 DNA reads TGTGCCATTCAGGGGGAGGCCTATGGCTACACCTTC. It is translated as CAIQGEAYGYTF.

Notes on this clonotype: At one end the junction does not follow the germline gene, possibly because of a read error. The V and J genes are TRBV4-3 and TRBJ2-5; unclear D gene. Germline assignment: CDR1 LGHNA and CDR2 YSLEER. The CDR3 loop spans 13 amino acids. CDR3 nucleotides: TGCGCCAGCAGCCAAGATCCCGCAGAGCCCAAGGACTTC. Amino acid sequence: CASSQDPAEPKDF.

This clonotype was observed a few times. The CDR3 reads CASSPRTTAYEQYF. The CDR3 region has the DNA TGTGCCAGCAGTCCCAGAACCACCGCCTACGAGCAGTACTTC. V and J are TRBV12-3 or TRBV12-4 and TRBJ2-7; D gene ambiguous. This CDR3 region has 14 residues. V was trimmed by 5 bases and J by 2 bases, leaving 13 bases between them.

This clonotype turned up a few times. V is TRBV27 and J is TRBJ1-6; 9 bases fit TRBD1. This CDR3 has 16 amino acids. V trimming: 5 bases; J trimming: 8 bases; junction bases outside the gene matches: 10. CDR1 MNHEY and CDR2 SMNVEV come from the germline V gene (reference sequence). The DNA for the CDR3 is TGTGCCAGCAGTGTCTCCCCGGGACAGGGACATTCACCCCTCCACTTT. Protein: CASSVSPGQGHSPLHF.

This clonotype was counted at least ten times. J is TRBJ2-1 and V is TRBV29-1, with D maybe TRBD1 (7 bases). Germline CDR1 reads SQVTM; CDR2 reads ANQGSEA. Trimming left V 1 base short and J 5 bases short, with 15 bases between. The CDR3 runs to 15 residues. The CDR3 here is CSVEGQAGGHNEQFF. CDR3 bases: TGCAGCGTTGAAGGCCAAGCAGGGGGGCACAATGAGCAGTTCTTC.

This clonotype was counted at least ten times. V is TRBV6-1 and J is TRBJ1-2; 7 bases match TRBD1. Germline V gene sequence: CDR1 MNHNS, CDR2 SASEGT. The CDR3 has 15 amino acids. With V trimmed by 6 bases and J by 0 bases, 7 bases remained unmatched. DNA of the CDR3: TGTGCCAGCAGGCCTGGGACAGATCCTAACTATGGCTACACCTTC. Translated: CASRPGTDPNYGYTF.

This clonotype was observed a handful of times. This chain joins TRBV5-6 and TRBJ2-7; D remains ambiguous. Trimming stripped 1 base from V and 2 bases from J, with 13 bases between. This CDR3 contains 15 residues. The germline V gene encodes CDR1 SGHDT and CDR2 YYEEEE. The CDR3 nucleotides are TGTGCCAGCAGCTTGTTAGGGCCGGACCCCTACGAGCAGTACTTC. Translating gives CASSLLGPDPYEQYF.

Many counts were recorded for this clonotype. The rearrangement joins TRBV7-6 to TRBJ2-2; D is unresolved. CDR1 is SGHVS and CDR2 is FNYEAQ in the germline V gene. Trimming took 3 bases from V and 1 from J, leaving 12 bases between them. The CDR3 has 16 residues. The CDR3 DNA follows: TGTGCCAGCAGCTTTAATGGTCCAGGGAACACCGGGGAGCTGTTTTTT. It translates to CASSFNGPGNTGELFF.

This clonotype was picked up many times. The chain is built from TRBV2 and TRBJ2-1, with D tentatively TRBD2 (5 bases). V was trimmed by 5 bases and J by 10 bases, leaving 24 bases between them. The CDR3 contains 16 residues. CDR1 is SNHLY and CDR2 is FYNNEI in the germline V gene. The CDR3 region is CASSYYSSGPSLEQFF. The CDR3 coding sequence is TGTGCCAGCAGTTATTACTCCAGCGGACCCTCCCTCGAGCAGTTCTTC. The entire variable domain, with the rest obtained from reference TRBV2 and TRBJ2-1, is as follows: EPEVTQTPSHQVTQMGQEVILRCVPISNHLYFYWYRQILGQKVEFLVSFYNNEISEKSEIFDDQFSVERPDGSNFTLKIRSTKLEDSAMYFCASSYYSSGPSLEQFFGPGTRLTVL.

This clonotype turned up a few times. The chain is built from TRBV15 and TRBJ1-5; 7 nucleotides line up with TRBD1. This CDR3 comprises 15 residues. Germline V gives CDR1 LNHNV, CDR2 YYDKDF (reference sequence). V lost 1 base, J lost 2 bases, and 2 bases stayed unmatched. Here the CDR3 DNA reads TGTGCCACCAGCAGAGGCACAGGGGGCAATCAGCCCCAGCATTTT. Amino acids: CATSRGTGGNQPQHF.

CDR3 sequence (DNA): TGCGCCAGCAGCCAAGACGGCGGGACAGGGACCTACGAGCAGTACTTC. Protein product: CASSQDGGTGTYEQYF. The V gene is TRBV4-1, the J gene TRBJ2-7; 9 bases match TRBD1. The CDR3 runs to 16 residues. Germline-derived CDR1 and CDR2 are MGHRA and YSYEKL. Unmatched junction bases numbered 5, after V lost 0 bases and J lost 2 bases.

V usage is TRBV5-6 and J usage is TRBJ1-2; D may be TRBD1 (6 bases). With 1 base removed from V and 4 bases from J, the gap between germline ends came to 14 bases. Germline V gene lookup returns CDR1 SGHDT and CDR2 YYEEEE. This CDR3 is 15 amino acids long. CDR3 sequence (DNA): TGTGCCAGCAGCTTGACAGGGACTCTGTCCTATGGCTACACCTTC. Encoded protein: CASSLTGTLSYGYTF.